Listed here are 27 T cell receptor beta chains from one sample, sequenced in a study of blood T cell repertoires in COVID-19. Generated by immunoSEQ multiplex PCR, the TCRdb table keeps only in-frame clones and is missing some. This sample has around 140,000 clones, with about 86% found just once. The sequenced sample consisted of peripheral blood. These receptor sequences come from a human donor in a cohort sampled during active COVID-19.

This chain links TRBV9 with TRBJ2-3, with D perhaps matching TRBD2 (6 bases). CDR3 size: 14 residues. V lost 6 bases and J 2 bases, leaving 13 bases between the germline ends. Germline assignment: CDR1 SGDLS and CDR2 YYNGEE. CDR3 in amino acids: CASNGGNPTDTQYF. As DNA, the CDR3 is TGTGCCAGCAATGGCGGGAACCCCACAGATACGCAGTATTTT.

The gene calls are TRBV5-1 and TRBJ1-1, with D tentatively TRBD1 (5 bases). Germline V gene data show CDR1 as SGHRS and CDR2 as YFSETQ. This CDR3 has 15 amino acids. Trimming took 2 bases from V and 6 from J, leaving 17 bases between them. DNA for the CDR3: TGCGCCAGCAGCTTAACCCCAGGGATTCGCGCTGAAGCTTTCTTT. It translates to CASSLTPGIRAEAFF.

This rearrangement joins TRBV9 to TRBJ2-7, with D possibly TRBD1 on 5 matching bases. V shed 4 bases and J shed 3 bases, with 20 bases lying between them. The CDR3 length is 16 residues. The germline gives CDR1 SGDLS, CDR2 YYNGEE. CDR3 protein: CASSPRQSSANYEQYF. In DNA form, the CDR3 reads TGTGCCAGCAGCCCTCGACAGAGCTCCGCTAACTACGAGCAGTACTTC. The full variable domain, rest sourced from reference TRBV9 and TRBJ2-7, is DSGVTQTPKHLITATGQRVTLRCSPRSGDLSVYWYQQSLDQGLQFLIQYYNGEERAKGNILERFSAQQFPDLHSELNLSSLELGDSALYFCASSPRQSSANYEQYFGPGTRLTVT.

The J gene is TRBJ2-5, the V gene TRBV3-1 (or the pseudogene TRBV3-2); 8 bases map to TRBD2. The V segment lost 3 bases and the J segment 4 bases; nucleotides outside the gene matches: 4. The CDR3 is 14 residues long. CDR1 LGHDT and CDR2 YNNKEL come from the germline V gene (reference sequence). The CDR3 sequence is CASSHPGGLETQYF. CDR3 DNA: TGTGCCAGCAGCCATCCGGGGGGGTTAGAGACCCAGTACTTC.

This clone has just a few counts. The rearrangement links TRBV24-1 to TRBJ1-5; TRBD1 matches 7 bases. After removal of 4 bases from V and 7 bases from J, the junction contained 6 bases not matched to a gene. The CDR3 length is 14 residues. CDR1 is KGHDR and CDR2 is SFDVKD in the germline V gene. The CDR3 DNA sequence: TGTGCCACCAGTGACCGCAGGGGGTTGCAGCCCCAGCATTTT. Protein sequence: CATSDRRGLQPQHF.

DNA of the CDR3: TGTGCCAGCACTAAAGCAAGGCTAGTTGCCTACGAGCAGTACTTC. Amino acids: CASTKARLVAYEQYF. The rearrangement joins TRBV28 to TRBJ2-7; D is uncertain. This CDR3 spans 15 amino acids. From germline, CDR1 is MDHEN and CDR2 SYDVKM. V was shortened by 7 bases and J by 2 bases, with 18 bases between the two germline ends.

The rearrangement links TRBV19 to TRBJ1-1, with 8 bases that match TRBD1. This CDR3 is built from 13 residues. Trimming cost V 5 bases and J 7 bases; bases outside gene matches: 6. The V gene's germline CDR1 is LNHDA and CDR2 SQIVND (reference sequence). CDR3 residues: CASSLGQVNEAFF. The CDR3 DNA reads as TGTGCCAGTAGTCTGGGACAGGTTAATGAAGCTTTCTTT.

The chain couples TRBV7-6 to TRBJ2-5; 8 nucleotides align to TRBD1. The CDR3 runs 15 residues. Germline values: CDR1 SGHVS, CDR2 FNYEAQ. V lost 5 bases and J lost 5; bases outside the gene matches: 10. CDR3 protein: CASSPSPGGRETQYF. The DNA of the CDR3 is TGTGCCAGCAGCCCTTCGCCAGGGGGCCGGGAGACCCAGTACTTC.

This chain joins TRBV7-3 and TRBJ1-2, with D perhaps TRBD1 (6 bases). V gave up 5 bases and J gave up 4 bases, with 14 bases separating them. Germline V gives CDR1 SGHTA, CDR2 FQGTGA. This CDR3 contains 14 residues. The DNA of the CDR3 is TGTGCCAGCAGCATTAGTCCAGGGGTCTATGGCTACACCTTC. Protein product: CASSISPGVYGYTF.

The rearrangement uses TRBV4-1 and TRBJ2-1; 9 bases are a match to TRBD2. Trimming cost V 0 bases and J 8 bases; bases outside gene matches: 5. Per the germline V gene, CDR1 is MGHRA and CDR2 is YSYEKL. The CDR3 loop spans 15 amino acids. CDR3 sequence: CASSQEWREGYEQFF. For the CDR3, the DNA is TGCGCCAGCAGCCAAGAATGGCGGGAGGGCTATGAGCAGTTCTTC.

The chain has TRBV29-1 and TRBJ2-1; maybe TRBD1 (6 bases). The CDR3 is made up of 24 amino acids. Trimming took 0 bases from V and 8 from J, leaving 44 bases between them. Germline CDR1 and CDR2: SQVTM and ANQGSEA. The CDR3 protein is CSVEDPKGDFIEARPYTGSYEQFF. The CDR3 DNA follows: TGCAGCGTTGAAGACCCGAAGGGGGATTTTATCGAAGCGAGGCCCTACACTGGGTCCTATGAGCAGTTCTTC.

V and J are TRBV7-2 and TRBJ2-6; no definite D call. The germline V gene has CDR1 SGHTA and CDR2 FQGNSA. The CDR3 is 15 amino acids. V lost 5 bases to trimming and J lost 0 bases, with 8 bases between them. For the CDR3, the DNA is TGTGCCAGCAGCCCCAGTCCCTCTGGGGCCAACGTCCTGACTTTC. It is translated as CASSPSPSGANVLTF.

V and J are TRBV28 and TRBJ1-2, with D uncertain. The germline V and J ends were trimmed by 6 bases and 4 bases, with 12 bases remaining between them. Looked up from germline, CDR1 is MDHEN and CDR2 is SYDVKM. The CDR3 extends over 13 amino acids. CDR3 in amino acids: CASSPRQAYGYTF. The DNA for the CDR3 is TGTGCCAGCAGCCCCCGACAAGCCTATGGCTACACCTTC.

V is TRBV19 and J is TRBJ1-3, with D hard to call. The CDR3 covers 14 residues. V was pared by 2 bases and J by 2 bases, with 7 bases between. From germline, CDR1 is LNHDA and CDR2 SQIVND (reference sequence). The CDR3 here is CASSILPPGNTIYF. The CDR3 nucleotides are TGTGCCAGTAGTATACTCCCTCCTGGAAACACCATATATTTT.

The DNA for the CDR3 is TGTGCCAGCTCACTCCAGTCCCCGGGCAGGGTGGCAAACGAGCAGTACTTC. Its translation: CASSLQSPGRVANEQYF. The rearrangement joins TRBV18 to TRBJ2-7; possibly TRBD1 for D (5 bases). The ends were cut back, 4 bases at V and 5 bases at J, with 24 bases in the middle. In germline, CDR1 is KGHSH, CDR2 LQKENI. There are 17 residues in the CDR3.

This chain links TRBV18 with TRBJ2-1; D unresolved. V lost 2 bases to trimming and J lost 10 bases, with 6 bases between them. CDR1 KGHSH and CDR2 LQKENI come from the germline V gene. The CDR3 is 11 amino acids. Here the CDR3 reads CASSPDWEQFF. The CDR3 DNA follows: TGTGCCAGCTCACCAGACTGGGAGCAGTTCTTC.

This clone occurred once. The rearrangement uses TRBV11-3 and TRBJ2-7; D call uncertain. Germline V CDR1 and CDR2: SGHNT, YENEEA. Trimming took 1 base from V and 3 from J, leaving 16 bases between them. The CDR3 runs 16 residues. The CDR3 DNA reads TGTGCCAGCAGCTTAGCGGTCGAAAAGGAGCTCTACGAGCAGTACTTC. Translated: CASSLAVEKELYEQYF.

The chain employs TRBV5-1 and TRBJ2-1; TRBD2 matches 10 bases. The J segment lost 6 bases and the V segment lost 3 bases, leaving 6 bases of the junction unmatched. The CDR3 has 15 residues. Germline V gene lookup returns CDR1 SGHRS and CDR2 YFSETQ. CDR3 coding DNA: TGCGCCAGCAGCTCGCGACTAGCGGGTGGCAATGAGCAGTTCTTC. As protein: CASSSRLAGGNEQFF. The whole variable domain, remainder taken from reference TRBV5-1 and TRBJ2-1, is KAGVTQTPRYLIKTRGQQVTLSCSPISGHRSVSWYQQTPGQGLQFLFEYFSETQRNKGNFPGRFSGRQFSNSRSEMNVSTLELGDSALYLCASSSRLAGGNEQFFGPGTRLTVL.

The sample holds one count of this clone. CDR3 amino acids: CASSFNPPDGSNTEAFF. The CDR3 DNA reads as TGCGCCAGCAGCTTCAACCCCCCCGACGGGTCGAACACTGAAGCTTTCTTT. V and J are TRBV5-1 and TRBJ1-1; D remains unclear. The CDR3 length is 17 residues. Germline CDR1 SGHRS, CDR2 YFSETQ. The V end lost 2 bases, the J end lost 1 base, and 18 bases lay between the germline ends.

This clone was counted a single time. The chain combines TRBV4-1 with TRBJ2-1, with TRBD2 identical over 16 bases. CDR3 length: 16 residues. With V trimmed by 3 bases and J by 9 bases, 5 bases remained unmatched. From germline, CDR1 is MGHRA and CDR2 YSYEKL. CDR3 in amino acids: CASSHPGLAGGVEQFF. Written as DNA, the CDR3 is TGCGCCAGCAGCCATCCGGGACTAGCGGGAGGGGTTGAGCAGTTCTTC.

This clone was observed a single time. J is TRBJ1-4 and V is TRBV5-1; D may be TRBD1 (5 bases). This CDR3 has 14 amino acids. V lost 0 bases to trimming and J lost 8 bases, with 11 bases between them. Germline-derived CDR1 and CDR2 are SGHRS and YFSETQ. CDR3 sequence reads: CASSLEQEGEKLFF. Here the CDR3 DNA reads TGCGCCAGCAGCTTGGAACAGGAAGGCGAAAAACTGTTTTTT.

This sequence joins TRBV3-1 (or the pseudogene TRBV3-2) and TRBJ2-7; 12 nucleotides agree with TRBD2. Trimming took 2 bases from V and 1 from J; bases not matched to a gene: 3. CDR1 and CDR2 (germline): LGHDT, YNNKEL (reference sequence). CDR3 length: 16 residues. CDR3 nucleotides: TGTGCCAGCAGCCAATTACTAGCGGGAGGTTCCTACGAGCAGTACTTC. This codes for CASSQLLAGGSYEQYF.

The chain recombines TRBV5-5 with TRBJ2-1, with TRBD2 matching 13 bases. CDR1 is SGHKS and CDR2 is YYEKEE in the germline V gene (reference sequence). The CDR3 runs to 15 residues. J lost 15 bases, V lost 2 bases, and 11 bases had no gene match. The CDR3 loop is CASSLLLAGGPQGFF. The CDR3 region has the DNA TGTGCCAGCAGCTTACTACTAGCGGGAGGGCCCCAGGGGTTCTTC.

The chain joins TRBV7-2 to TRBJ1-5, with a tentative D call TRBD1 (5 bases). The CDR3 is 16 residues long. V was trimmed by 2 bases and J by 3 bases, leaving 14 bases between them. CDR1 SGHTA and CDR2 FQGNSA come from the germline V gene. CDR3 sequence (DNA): TGTGCCAGCAGCTTAACGGTCCTTGGGGCCAATCAGCCCCAGCATTTT. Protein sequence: CASSLTVLGANQPQHF.

Here the CDR3 reads CASSDDLQGGYEQYF. CDR3 DNA: TGTGCCAGCAGCGACGACCTACAGGGGGGATACGAGCAGTACTTC. V and J are TRBV7-8 and TRBJ2-7, with 8 bases that match TRBD1. Germline assignment: CDR1 SGHVS and CDR2 FQNEAQ. With V trimmed by 5 bases and J by 4 bases, 10 bases remained unmatched. The CDR3 has 15 amino acids.

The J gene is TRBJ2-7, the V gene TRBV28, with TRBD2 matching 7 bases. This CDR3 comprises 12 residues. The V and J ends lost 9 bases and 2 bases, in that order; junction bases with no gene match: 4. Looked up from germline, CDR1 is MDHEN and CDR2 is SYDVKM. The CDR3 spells CASTAGTYEQYF. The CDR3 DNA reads TGTGCCAGTACAGCGGGAACCTACGAGCAGTACTTC.

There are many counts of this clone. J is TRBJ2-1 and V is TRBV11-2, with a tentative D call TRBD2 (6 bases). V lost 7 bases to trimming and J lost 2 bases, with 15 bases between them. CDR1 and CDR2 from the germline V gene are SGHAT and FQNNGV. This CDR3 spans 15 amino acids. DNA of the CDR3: TGTGCCAGCACCCTTGAGCGGGCAGCCTACAATGAGCAGTTCTTC. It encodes CASTLERAAYNEQFF.